Listed below are T cell receptor beta chains from one sample, sequenced in a study of glioma-infiltrating T cells after dendritic cell vaccination. Assay: immunoSEQ multiplex PCR; the TCRdb copy retains only in-frame clones and omits some. The repertoire includes about 65,000 clones, approximately 89% of them detected once, and roughly 12% sits in the top ten. This specimen consisted of blood, obtained after dendritic cell vaccination. Receptor source: a human donor with glioblastoma. Each CDR3 is given with its conserved first and last residue.

v_gene | CDR3aa
TRBV29-1 | CSVESAADAYEQYF
TRBV7-9 | CASSLVGGWHTIYF
TRBV7-3 | CASSRATSGRTRATQYF
TRBV19 | CASSIAKGAMAGYTF
TRBV2 | CASSLGLSYEQYF
TRBV7-9 | CASTPRRRARPYEQYF
TRBV9 | CASSVASGREQYF
TRBV30 | CAWSVFTGLAGAAQFF
TRBV7-8 | CASSLSAGGALNYGYTF
TRBV2 | CASSEALSSTDTQYF
TRBV27 | CASSFVWSGQGYNEQFF
TRBV10-1 | CASSDGGQTGELFF
TRBV6-5 | CASSYSRRGGDYEQYF
TRBV27 | CASSLEGASYEQYF
TRBV9 | CASSGPQETQYF
TRBV4-3 | CASSQEETSEAFF
TRBV7-9 | CASSAAGGYSNQPQHF
TRBV7-2 | CASSLAPGSGTDTQYF
TRBV9 | CASSGGTASGNTIYF
TRBV10-2 | CASRQGFTNTGELFF
TRBV9 | CASSVDSGQRGGYTF
TRBV5-6 | CASSLDDGRGNYGYTF